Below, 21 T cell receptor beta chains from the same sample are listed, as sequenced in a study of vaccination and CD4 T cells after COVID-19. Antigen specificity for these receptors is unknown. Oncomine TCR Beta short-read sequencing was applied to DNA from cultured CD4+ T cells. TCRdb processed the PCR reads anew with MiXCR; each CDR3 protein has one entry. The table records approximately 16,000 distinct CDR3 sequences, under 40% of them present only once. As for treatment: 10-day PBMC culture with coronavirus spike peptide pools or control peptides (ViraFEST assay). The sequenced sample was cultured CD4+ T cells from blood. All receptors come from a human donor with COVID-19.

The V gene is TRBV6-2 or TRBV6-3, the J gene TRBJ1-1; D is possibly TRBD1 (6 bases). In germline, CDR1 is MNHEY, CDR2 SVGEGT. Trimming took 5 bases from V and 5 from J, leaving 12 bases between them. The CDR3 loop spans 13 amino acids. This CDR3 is CASSVQGRTEAFF. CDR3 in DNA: TGTGCCAGCAGTGTACAGGGAAGGACTGAAGCTTTCTTT.

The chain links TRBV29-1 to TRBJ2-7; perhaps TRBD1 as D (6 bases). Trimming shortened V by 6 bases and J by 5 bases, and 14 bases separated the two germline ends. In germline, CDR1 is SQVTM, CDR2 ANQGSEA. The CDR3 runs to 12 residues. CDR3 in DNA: TGCAGCGTCAAGGGGGTTCGGGACGAGCAGTACTTC. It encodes CSVKGVRDEQYF.

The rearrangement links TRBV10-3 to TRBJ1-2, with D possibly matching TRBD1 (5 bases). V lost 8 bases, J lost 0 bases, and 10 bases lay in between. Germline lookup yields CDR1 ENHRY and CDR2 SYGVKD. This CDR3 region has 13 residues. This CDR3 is CAIGGPTNYGYTF. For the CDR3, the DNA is TGTGCCATCGGGGGACCTACTAACTATGGCTACACCTTC.

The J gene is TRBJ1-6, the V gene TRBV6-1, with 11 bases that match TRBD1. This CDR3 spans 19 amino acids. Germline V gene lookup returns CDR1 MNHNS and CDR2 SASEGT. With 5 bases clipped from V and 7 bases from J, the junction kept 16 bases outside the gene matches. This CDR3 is CASSTRTGGKGLRNSPLHF. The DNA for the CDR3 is TGTGCCAGCAGTACGAGGACAGGGGGCAAAGGTCTGAGGAATTCACCCCTCCACTTT.

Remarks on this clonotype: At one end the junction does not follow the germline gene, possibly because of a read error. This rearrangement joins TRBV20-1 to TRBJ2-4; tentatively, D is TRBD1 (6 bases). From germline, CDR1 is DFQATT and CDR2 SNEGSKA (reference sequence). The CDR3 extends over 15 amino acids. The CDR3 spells CSARSGHRATNIQYF. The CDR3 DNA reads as TGCAGTGCTAGATCGGGACATCGGGCCACAAACATTCAGTACTTC.

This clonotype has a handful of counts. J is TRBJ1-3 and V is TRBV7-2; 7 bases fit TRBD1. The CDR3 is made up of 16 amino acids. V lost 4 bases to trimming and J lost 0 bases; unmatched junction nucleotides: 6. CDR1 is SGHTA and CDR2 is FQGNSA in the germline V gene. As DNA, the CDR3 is TGTGCCAGCAGCTCAAACAGGGGTAACTCTGGAAACACCATATATTTT. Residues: CASSSNRGNSGNTIYF. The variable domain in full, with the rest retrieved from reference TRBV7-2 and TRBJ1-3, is GAGVSQSPSNKVTEKGKDVELRCDPISGHTALYWYRQSLGQGLEFLIYFQGNSAPDKSGLPSDRFSAERTGGSVSTLTIQRTQQEDSAVYLCASSSNRGNSGNTIYFGEGSWLTVV.

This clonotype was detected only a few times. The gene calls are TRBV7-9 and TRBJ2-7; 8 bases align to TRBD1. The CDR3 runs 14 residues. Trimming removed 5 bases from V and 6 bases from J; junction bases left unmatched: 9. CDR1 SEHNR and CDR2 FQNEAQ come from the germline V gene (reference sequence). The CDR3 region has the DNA TGTGCCAGCAGCCTTGGACAGGGAGAAGGCGAGCAGTACTTC. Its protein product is CASSLGQGEGEQYF.

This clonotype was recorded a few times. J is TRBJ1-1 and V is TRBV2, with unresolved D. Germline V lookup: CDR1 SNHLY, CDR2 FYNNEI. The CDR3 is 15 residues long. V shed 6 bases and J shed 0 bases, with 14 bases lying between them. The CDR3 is CASRDRDGMNTEAFF. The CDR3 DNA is TGTGCCAGCAGAGATAGGGATGGTATGAACACTGAAGCTTTCTTT. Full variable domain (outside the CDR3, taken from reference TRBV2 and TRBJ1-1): EPEVTQTPSHQVTQMGQEVILRCVPISNHLYFYWYRQILGQKVEFLVSFYNNEISEKSEIFDDQFSVERPDGSNFTLKIRSTKLEDSAMYFCASRDRDGMNTEAFFGQGTRLTVV.

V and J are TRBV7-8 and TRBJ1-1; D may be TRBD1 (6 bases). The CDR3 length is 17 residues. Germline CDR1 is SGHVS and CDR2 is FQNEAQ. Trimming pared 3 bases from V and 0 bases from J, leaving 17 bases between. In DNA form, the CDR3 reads TGTGCCAGCAGCTTCGCCCGACCCGGGACACTGAACACTGAAGCTTTCTTT. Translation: CASSFARPGTLNTEAFF.

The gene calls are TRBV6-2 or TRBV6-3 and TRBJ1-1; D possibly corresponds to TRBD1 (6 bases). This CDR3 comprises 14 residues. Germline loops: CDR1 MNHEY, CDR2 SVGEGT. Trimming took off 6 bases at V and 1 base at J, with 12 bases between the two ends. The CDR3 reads CASSYRARNTEAFF. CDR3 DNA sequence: TGTGCCAGCAGCTACAGGGCAAGGAACACTGAAGCTTTCTTT.

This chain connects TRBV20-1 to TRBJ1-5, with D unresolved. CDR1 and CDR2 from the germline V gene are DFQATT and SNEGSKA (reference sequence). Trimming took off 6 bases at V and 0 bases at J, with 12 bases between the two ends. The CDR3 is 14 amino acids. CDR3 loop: CSALPDYSNQPQHF. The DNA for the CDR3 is TGCAGTGCCCTCCCGGACTATAGCAATCAGCCCCAGCATTTT.

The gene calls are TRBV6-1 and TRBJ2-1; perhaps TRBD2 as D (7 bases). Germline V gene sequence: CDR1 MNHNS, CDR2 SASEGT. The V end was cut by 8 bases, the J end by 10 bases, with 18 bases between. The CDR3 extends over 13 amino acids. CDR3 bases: TGTGCCAGCGCGGAAAAGGGGAGGGGGGAGCAGTTCTTC. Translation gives CASAEKGRGEQFF.

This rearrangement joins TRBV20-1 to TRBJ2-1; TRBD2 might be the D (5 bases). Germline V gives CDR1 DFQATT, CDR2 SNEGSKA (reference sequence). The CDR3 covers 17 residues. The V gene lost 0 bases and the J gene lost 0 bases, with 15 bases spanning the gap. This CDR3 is CSARDEGGLSSYNEQFF. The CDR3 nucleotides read TGCAGTGCTAGAGATGAGGGCGGGCTTAGCTCCTACAATGAGCAGTTCTTC.

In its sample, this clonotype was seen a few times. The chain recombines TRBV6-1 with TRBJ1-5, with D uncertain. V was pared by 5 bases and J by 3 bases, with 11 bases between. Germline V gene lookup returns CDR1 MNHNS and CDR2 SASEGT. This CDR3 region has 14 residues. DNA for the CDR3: TGTGCCAGCAGTCAGGACCGGATCAATCAGCCCCAGCATTTT. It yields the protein CASSQDRINQPQHF.

The DNA for the CDR3 is TGTGCCACCAGTGATTCGGGTCAAGGGGAGACCCAGTACTTC. It specifies CATSDSGQGETQYF. The V call is TRBV24-1, the J call TRBJ2-5; no definite D call. This CDR3 contains 14 residues. The germline gives CDR1 KGHDR, CDR2 SFDVKD. Trimming took off 2 bases at V and 5 bases at J, with 11 bases between the two ends.

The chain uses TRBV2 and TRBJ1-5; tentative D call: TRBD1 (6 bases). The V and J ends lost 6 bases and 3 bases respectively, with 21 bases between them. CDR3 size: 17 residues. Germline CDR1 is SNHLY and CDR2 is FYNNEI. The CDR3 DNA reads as TGTGCCAGCAGAGCGGTACAGGGTCTCTGGGTCAATCAGCCCCAGCATTTT. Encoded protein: CASRAVQGLWVNQPQHF. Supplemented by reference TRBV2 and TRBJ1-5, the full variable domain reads EPEVTQTPSHQVTQMGQEVILRCVPISNHLYFYWYRQILGQKVEFLVSFYNNEISEKSEIFDDQFSVERPDGSNFTLKIRSTKLEDSAMYFCASRAVQGLWVNQPQHFGDGTRLSIL.

CDR3 region: CSAQGGGRRLGGYTF. In DNA form, the CDR3 reads TGCAGTGCTCAGGGGGGGGGACGCCGGCTCGGTGGCTACACCTTC. The gene calls are TRBV20-1 and TRBJ1-2; 7 positions match TRBD1. J lost 7 bases, V lost 5 bases, and 16 bases had no gene match. This CDR3 comprises 15 residues. Germline-derived CDR1 and CDR2 are DFQATT and SNEGSKA (reference sequence).

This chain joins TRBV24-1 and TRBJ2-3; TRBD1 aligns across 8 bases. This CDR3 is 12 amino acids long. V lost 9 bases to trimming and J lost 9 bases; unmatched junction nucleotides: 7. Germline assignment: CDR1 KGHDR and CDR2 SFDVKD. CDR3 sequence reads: CATSLQGGTQYF. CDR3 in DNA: TGTGCCACCTCATTACAGGGGGGCACGCAGTATTTT.

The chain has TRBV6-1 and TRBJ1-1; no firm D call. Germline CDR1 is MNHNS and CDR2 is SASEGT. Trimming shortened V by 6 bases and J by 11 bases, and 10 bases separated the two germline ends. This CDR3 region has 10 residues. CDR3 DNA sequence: TGTGCCAGCAGCCCCCTTGCGGCTTTCTTT. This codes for CASSPLAAFF.

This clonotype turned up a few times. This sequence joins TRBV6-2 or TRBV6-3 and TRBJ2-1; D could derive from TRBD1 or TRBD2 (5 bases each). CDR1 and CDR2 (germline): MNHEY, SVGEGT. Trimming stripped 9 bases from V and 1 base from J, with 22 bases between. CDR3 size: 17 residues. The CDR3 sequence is CARISARDPSSYNEQFF. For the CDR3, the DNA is TGTGCCAGGATTAGCGCGAGGGACCCGTCGTCCTACAATGAGCAGTTCTTC.

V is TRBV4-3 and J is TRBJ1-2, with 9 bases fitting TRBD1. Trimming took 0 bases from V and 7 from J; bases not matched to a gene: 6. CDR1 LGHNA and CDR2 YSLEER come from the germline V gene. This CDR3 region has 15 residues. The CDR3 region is CASSQDKGTGLGYTF. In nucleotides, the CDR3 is TGCGCCAGCAGCCAAGATAAGGGGACAGGGCTTGGCTACACCTTC.